This paragraph reports one TCR beta chain. Its antigen is unknown. The sample belongs to a study of T cell repertoires in cytomegalovirus infection. Study at large: CMV infection together with matching HLA type was indicated by public TCR beta signatures. Study observations and caveats: Within the response measured ex vivo, HLA-C-restricted CMV-specific TCR beta clonotypes were dominant. Summed public TCR beta family frequency identified CMV carriers bearing the relevant HLA.

The CDR3 has 15 amino acids. V gave up 5 bases and J gave up 2 bases, with 13 bases separating them. Germline lookup yields CDR1 SGHAT and CDR2 FQNNGV. A single record per CDR3 protein comes from TCRdb applying MiXCR to the reads. The sample includes some 180,000 distinct CDR3 sequences, 15% to 20% of them seen just once. The sequencing input was PBMCs. This chain links TRBV11-2 with TRBJ1-3; unclear D gene. The sequence was obtained from a human donor in good health (CMV status not recorded). Some clones in this sample may be carry-over from other donors' samples. CDR3 in amino acids: CASSAGVLPGNTIYF. DNA for the CDR3: TGTGCCAGCAGCGCAGGTGTTTTACCTGGAAACACCATATATTTT.